These T cell receptor beta chains were read from a single sample in a study of T-cell memory formation after mild COVID-19. TCRdb fed the 5' RACE reads into MiXCR, producing one record per CDR3 protein. Here the sample spans about 200,000 distinct CDR3 sequences, 7.5% to 10% being singletons. Sequencing was performed on PBMCs or a T cell subset sorted from them (not recorded which). The receptors originated from a man aged 18-30 years who had mild COVID-19 (a few samples of this study predate the infection). Cell type and time point are not known. Both conserved end residues are part of each CDR3. The D gene is left open where the match is weak. Clone size appears in some rows only: once, few, many, or a class for an expanded clone.

clone_size,v_call,d_call,j_call,cdr3_nt,cdr3_aa
many,TRBV19,-,TRBJ2-1,TGTGCCAGTAGTAGACAGGTAAATGAGCAGTTCTTC,CASSRQVNEQFF
few,TRBV4-1,TRBD1,TRBJ2-1,TGCGCCAGCAGCCATGTAGGACAGGGCAATGAGCAGTTCTTC,CASSHVGQGNEQFF
few,TRBV5-1,-,TRBJ1-4,TGCGCCAGCAGCCTCGCGGGGGCCCCGGGAGGTGAAAAACTGTTTTTT,CASSLAGAPGGEKLFF
-,TRBV5-4,TRBD2,TRBJ2-3,TGTGCCAGCAGCTCTAGCGGGGGGGACGGGTATACGCAGTATTTT,CASSSSGGDGYTQYF
many,TRBV7-6,-,TRBJ2-7,TGTGCCAGCAGCTTAGCGCGAGACAGGTTCAGCTCCTACGAGCAGTACTTC,CASSLARDRFSSYEQYF
-,TRBV7-2,TRBD1,TRBJ1-4,TGTGCCAGCAGGACTACAGGGGGCGCATTGGATGAAAAACTGTTTTTT,CASRTTGGALDEKLFF
few,TRBV5-1,-,TRBJ2-1,TGCGCCAGCAGCTTGGCCGGCCGGCAGGGAATGGGTGAGCAGTTCTTC,CASSLAGRQGMGEQFF
-,TRBV12-3/TRBV12-4,-,TRBJ2-3,TGTGCCAGCAGTGCCCCTGGGACAAAGGGAGATACGCAGTATTTT,CASSAPGTKGDTQYF
-,TRBV5-1,TRBD1,TRBJ2-5,TGCGCCAGCACCAAGACAGGGGTCCTCCAAGAGACCCAGTACTTC,CASTKTGVLQETQYF
-,TRBV5-4,-,TRBJ2-2,TGTGCCAGCAGCACGGATCAACTGAACACCGGGGAGCTGTTTTTT,CASSTDQLNTGELFF
-,TRBV6-5,-,TRBJ1-2,TGTGCCAGCAGTTACTCAGGGGTTGGTGGCTACACCTTC,CASSYSGVGGYTF
few,TRBV5-1,-,TRBJ2-7,TGCGCCAGCGCTGACGCGGGACAGTCTTACGAGCAGTACTTC,CASADAGQSYEQYF
many,TRBV4-2,-,TRBJ2-3,TGTGCCAGCAGCCAAGATCAGGTGTTCACAGATACGCAGTATTTT,CASSQDQVFTDTQYF
few,TRBV29-1,TRBD1,TRBJ2-5,TGCAGCGTTGAATTCGCGAGGGGGCGGGAGACCCAGTACTTC,CSVEFARGRETQYF
-,TRBV4-1,TRBD1,TRBJ1-2,TGCGCCAGCAGCCAAGAACCAGGGGGCTATGGCTACACCTTC,CASSQEPGGYGYTF
-,TRBV19,-,TRBJ1-2,TGTGCCAGCTCGGGGCGCCCTGGATGGGGCTACACCTTC,CASSGRPGWGYTF
-,TRBV5-4,TRBD1,TRBJ1-2,TGTGCCAGCCGGATGACAGGGAACTATGGCTACACCTTC,CASRMTGNYGYTF
-,TRBV5-5,-,TRBJ1-5,TGTGCCAGCAGCTTGATGGGGAACAGCAATCAGCCCCAGCATTTT,CASSLMGNSNQPQHF
few,TRBV6-5,-,TRBJ1-4,TGTGCCAGCAGGGAACGGGGATTGGAAAAACTGTTTTTT,CASRERGLEKLFF
-,TRBV7-2,-,TRBJ1-6,TGTGCCAGCAGCTTAGGAAGGGGACGGTCACCCCTCCACTTT,CASSLGRGRSPLHF
few,TRBV25-1,TRBD1,TRBJ1-1,TGTGCCAGCAGTGGTGACAGGGACAGGTTATGGAACACTGAAGCTTTCTTT,CASSGDRDRLWNTEAFF
-,TRBV6-2/TRBV6-3,-,TRBJ1-4,TGTGCCAGCAGTTACCAACCTCGACGGGGACTGTTTTTT,CASSYQPRRGLFF
few,TRBV20-1,TRBD2,TRBJ2-3,TGCAGTGCTAGAGGAGGTAGCGGGGGGGATACGCAGTATTTT,CSARGGSGGDTQYF
-,TRBV7-8,TRBD2,TRBJ2-5,TGTGCCAGCAGCTTTCGGCGGGGGGGAGAGACCCAGTACTTC,CASSFRRGGETQYF
-,TRBV27,-,TRBJ2-5,TGTGCCAGCAGGGGATGGGGGGTCGTAGAGACCCAGTACTTC,CASRGWGVVETQYF
-,TRBV12-3/TRBV12-4,-,TRBJ1-2,TGTGCCAGCAGCCCTAGACACCACTATGGCTACACCTTC,CASSPRHHYGYTF
few,TRBV7-3,-,TRBJ1-3,TGTGCCAGCAGCTTACGGCCGGGATGGGAAAACACCATATATTTT,CASSLRPGWENTIYF
few,TRBV20-1,TRBD1,TRBJ2-5,TGCAGTGCCATCAGACAGGGAGAGACCCAGTACTTC,CSAIRQGETQYF